This is a list of T cell receptor beta chains from one sample in a study of cytomegalovirus exposure and HLA in healthy donors. Libraries were prepared by immunoSEQ multiplex PCR; TCRdb keeps only in-frame clonotypes and omits some of them. Altogether roughly 200,000 clones are present, approximately 78% being singletons, with the ten largest covering about 3%. The specimen sequenced was PBMCs. The receptor source for this set is a man aged 25-40 years in good health and CMV-seronegative. CDR3s include the opening cysteine and the closing phenylalanine or tryptophan. A D gene is named only where the DNA matches it firmly. Clone size is stated in some rows and not others, as once, few, many or a class when expanded.

size	J	V	D	CDR3	DNA
few	TRBJ2-7	TRBV7-9	.	CASSIQDYEQYF	TGTGCCAGCAGCATACAGGACTACGAGCAGTACTTC
.	TRBJ2-3	TRBV6-5	TRBD2	CASRGEDTQYF	TGTGCCTCCCGGGGGGAAGATACGCAGTATTTT
.	TRBJ2-3	TRBV19	.	CASSMGGARDSTDTQYF	TGTGCCAGTAGTATGGGGGGGGCCAGGGACTCCACAGATACGCAGTATTTT
.	TRBJ1-1	TRBV5-1	TRBD1	CASSLTGDVNEAFF	TGCGCCAGCAGCTTAACAGGGGACGTAAATGAAGCTTTCTTT
.	TRBJ2-5	TRBV28	TRBD2	CASSLETGTSGKTQYF	TGTGCCAGCAGTTTAGAGACTGGGACTAGCGGGAAGACCCAGTACTTC
.	TRBJ2-7	TRBV9	TRBD2	CASSVGSGGASEQYF	TGTGCCAGCAGCGTTGGGAGCGGGGGGGCTAGTGAGCAGTACTTC
once	TRBJ1-1	TRBV5-6	.	CASSTGPGGTEAFF	TGTGCCAGCAGCACAGGCCCCGGCGGCACTGAAGCTTTCTTT
.	TRBJ2-2	TRBV19	TRBD2	CASRNLEGTSGANTGELFF	TGTGCCAGTAGGAACCTTGAGGGGACTAGCGGGGCGAACACCGGGGAGCTGTTTTTT
.	TRBJ2-3	TRBV7-3	TRBD2	CASSLGSGGPFTDTQYF	TGTGCCAGCAGCTTAGGTAGCGGGGGCCCTTTCACAGATACGCAGTATTTT
once	TRBJ1-1	TRBV4-2	TRBD1	CASSPRDSYLEAFF	TGTGCCAGCAGCCCCCGGGACAGCTATCTTGAAGCTTTCTTT
.	TRBJ2-5	TRBV9	TRBD1	CASSARTGRIEETQYF	TGTGCCAGCAGCGCCCGGACAGGGAGGATCGAAGAGACCCAGTACTTC
.	TRBJ2-7	TRBV6-5	TRBD2	CASSYSAGGSYEQYF	TGTGCCAGCAGTTACTCGGCGGGGGGGTCCTACGAGCAGTACTTC
.	TRBJ2-1	TRBV5-1	.	CASSLRVTTENEQFF	TGCGCCAGCAGCTTACGGGTTACGACAGAGAATGAGCAGTTCTTC
.	TRBJ1-2	TRBV6-1	.	CASSESGPNYGYTF	TGTGCCAGCAGTGAATCAGGGCCTAACTATGGCTACACCTTC
few	TRBJ1-5	TRBV6-5	TRBD1	CASRTTGGNQPQHF	TGTGCCAGCAGAACAACAGGGGGCAATCAGCCCCAGCATTTT